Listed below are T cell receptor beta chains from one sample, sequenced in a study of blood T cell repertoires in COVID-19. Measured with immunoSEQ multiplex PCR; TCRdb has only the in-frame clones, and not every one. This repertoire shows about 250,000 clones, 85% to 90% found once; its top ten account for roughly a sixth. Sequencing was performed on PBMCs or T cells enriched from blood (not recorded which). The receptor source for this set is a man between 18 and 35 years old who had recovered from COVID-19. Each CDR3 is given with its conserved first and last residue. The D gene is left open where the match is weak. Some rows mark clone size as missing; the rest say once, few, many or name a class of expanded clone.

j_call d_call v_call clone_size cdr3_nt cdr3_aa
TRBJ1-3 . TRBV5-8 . TGTGCCAGCCTAAACACCATATATTTT CASLNTIYF
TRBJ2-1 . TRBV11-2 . TGTGCCAGCAGCCTGGCGGGGATTGAGCAGTTCTTC CASSLAGIEQFF
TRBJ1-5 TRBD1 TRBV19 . TGTGCCAGTAGTATTTTCGGGACAGGGGGCTATAGCAATCAGCCCCAGCATTTT CASSIFGTGGYSNQPQHF
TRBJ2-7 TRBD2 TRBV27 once TGTGCCAGCAGTCCCGGACTAGCGGGAGCTACCTCCTACGAGCAGTACTTC CASSPGLAGATSYEQYF
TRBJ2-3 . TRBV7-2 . TGTGCCAGCAGCGGTATAAGAGGGGACTCTAGCACAGATACGCAGTATTTT CASSGIRGDSSTDTQYF
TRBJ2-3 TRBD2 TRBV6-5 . TGTGCCAGCACCAACGGGAGGAGGACGCAGTATTTT CASTNGRRTQYF
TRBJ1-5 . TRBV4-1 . TGCGCCAGCAGCCAAGTTGGGACACACGATCAGCCCCAGCATTTT CASSQVGTHDQPQHF
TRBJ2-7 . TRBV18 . TGTGCCAGCTCATCCACAGGGAGCCACGAGCAGTACTTC CASSSTGSHEQYF
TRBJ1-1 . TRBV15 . TGTGCCACCAGCAGAGATGAAAGGGGTCGGACTGAAGCTTTCTTT CATSRDERGRTEAFF
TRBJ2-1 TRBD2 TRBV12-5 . TGTGCTAGTGGTTTCTTCGGACTAGCGGGACCGAGCACCCCTGCTGGTGAGCAGTTCTTC CASGFFGLAGPSTPAGEQFF
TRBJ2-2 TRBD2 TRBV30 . TGTGCCTGGAGGGAGCCGGGCGGGGGTCGGGTGGAGCTGTTTTTT CAWREPGGGRVELFF
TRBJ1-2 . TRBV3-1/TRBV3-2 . TGTGCCAGCAGCCAAGTTGCTGAGGGATTTGGCGGCTACACCTTC CASSQVAEGFGGYTF
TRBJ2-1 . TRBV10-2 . TGCGCCAGCAGGGCAGGGTACAATGAGCAGTTCTTC CASRAGYNEQFF
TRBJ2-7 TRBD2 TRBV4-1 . TGCGCCAGCAGCCACAGACAAGGGACTAGCTCCTACGAGCAGTACTTC CASSHRQGTSSYEQYF
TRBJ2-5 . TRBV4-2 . TGTGCCAGCAGCCAAGATCTGTACCAAGAGACCCAGTACTTC CASSQDLYQETQYF
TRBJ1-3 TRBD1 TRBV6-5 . TGTGCCAGCAGGCGACAGGGGAACTCTGGAAACACCATATATTTT CASRRQGNSGNTIYF
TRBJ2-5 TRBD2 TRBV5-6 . TGTGCCAGCAGCTTGCCTAGCGGGGGGGGACAAGAGACCCAGTACTTC CASSLPSGGGQETQYF
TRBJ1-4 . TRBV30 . TGTGCCTGGAAGAGCTTACATGAAAAACTGTTTTTT CAWKSLHEKLFF
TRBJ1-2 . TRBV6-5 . TGTGCCAGCATCTCACGGAGGGGATATGGCTACACCTTC CASISRRGYGYTF
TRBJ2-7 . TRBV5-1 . TGCGCCAGCAGCGCCCAGGGCTACGAGCAGTACTTC CASSAQGYEQYF
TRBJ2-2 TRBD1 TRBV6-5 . TGTGCCAGCAGGGGGGACAGACCGAACACCGGGGAGCTGTTTTTT CASRGDRPNTGELFF
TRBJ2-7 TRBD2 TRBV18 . TGTGCCAGCTCACCACCTACGGGACTAGCTTCCTACGAGCAGTACTTC CASSPPTGLASYEQYF
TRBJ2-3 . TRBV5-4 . TGTGCCAGCAGCCCTTCAAGACTAGTCTCCGATACGCAGTATTTT CASSPSRLVSDTQYF
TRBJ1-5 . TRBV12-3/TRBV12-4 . TGTGCCAGCAGGGACACTCGCAATCAGCCCCAGCATTTT CASRDTRNQPQHF
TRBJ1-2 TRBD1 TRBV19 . TGTGCCAGTACCATATACCCGGGACAGGGGCCAGGTGGCTACACCTTC CASTIYPGQGPGGYTF
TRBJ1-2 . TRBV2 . TGTGCCAGCAGCCTCCGACAGAGAAGTAACTATGGCTACACCTTC CASSLRQRSNYGYTF
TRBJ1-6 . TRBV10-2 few TGCGCCAGCAGTGGGGAGGGGCTCGATTCACCCCTCCACTTT CASSGEGLDSPLHF
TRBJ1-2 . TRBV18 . TGTGCCAGCTCACCACCGGTTTTGGGAGGAAAGAATGGCTACACCTTC CASSPPVLGGKNGYTF
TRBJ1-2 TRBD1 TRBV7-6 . TGTGCCAGCAGCTCCTACAGGGGGCGAAACTATGGCTACACCTTC CASSSYRGRNYGYTF
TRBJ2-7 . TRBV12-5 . TGTGCTAGTGGGGTGACCTTGCCAGGGGACCACGAGCAGTACTTC CASGVTLPGDHEQYF
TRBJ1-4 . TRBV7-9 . TGTGCCAGCAGCTTAAATCTGGGGCTCCTTAATGAAAAACTGTTTTTT CASSLNLGLLNEKLFF
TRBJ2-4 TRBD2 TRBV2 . TGTGCCAGCAGCCGCACCCCGACTAGCGGGAGAGAGAACATTCAGTACTTC CASSRTPTSGRENIQYF
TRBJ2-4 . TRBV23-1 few TGCGCCAGCAGTCCGGGGCAGGGGACCCCCGCCCCCCAGTGCTTC CASSPGQGTPAPQCF
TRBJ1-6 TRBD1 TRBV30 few TGTGCCTGGAACCGGGACAGGGGGCATTCACCCCTCCACTTT CAWNRDRGHSPLHF
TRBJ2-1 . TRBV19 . TGTGCCAGTAGCCCCTTAGGGGCCTCCTACAATGAGCAGTTCTTC CASSPLGASYNEQFF
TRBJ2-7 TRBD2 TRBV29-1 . TGCAGCGTTGGCGGGGGAACGGTCTACGAGCAGTACTTC CSVGGGTVYEQYF
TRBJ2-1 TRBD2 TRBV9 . TGTGCCAGCAGCGCTGGCTCCGGGACTAGCAATGAGCAGTTCTTC CASSAGSGTSNEQFF
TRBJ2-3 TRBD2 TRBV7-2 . TGTGCCAGCAGCTCCCTAGGTCCGAGAATAGCGGGGGTAGATACGCAGTATTTT CASSSLGPRIAGVDTQYF
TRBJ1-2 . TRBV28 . TGTGCCAGCAGTTTCGAGAGGACAACCTATGGCTACACCTTC CASSFERTTYGYTF
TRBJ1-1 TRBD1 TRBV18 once TGTGCCAGCTCACCACCGGGCACGACAGGGCGGGCTTTCTTT CASSPPGTTGRAFF
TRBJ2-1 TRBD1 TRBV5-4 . TGTGCCAGCAGCTTGGACAGGGGTCCCTACAATGAGCAGTTCTTC CASSLDRGPYNEQFF
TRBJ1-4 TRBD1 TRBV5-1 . TGCGCCAGCAGCCCCACAGGGGTTAGTAATGAAAAACTGTTTTTT CASSPTGVSNEKLFF
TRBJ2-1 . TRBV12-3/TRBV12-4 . TGTGCCAGCAGCAGGGGTGTGGTTGAGCAGTTCTTC CASSRGVVEQFF
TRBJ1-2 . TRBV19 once TGTGCCAGTAGAACCACAGTAAACTATGGCTACACCTTC CASRTTVNYGYTF
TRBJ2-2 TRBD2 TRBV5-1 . TGCGCCAGCAGCTCACTGACTAGCGGGACGAACACCGGGGAGCTGTTTTTT CASSSLTSGTNTGELFF
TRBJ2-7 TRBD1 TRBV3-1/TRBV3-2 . TGTGCCAGCAGCCATGTGACAGGACAGGCGCCCTACGAGCAGTACTTC CASSHVTGQAPYEQYF
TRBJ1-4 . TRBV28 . TGTGCCAGCAGTGGACCCCGGGGAGGGAACCTAATCACTAATGAAAAACTGTTTTTT CASSGPRGGNLITNEKLFF
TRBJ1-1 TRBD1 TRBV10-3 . TGTGCCATCAGTGAGCGGGACAGGGTGATGAACACTGAAGCTTTCTTT CAISERDRVMNTEAFF